A single sample gave rise to the 24 T cell receptor beta chains below, sequenced in a study of blood T cell repertoires in COVID-19. Profiled with immunoSEQ multiplex PCR; TCRdb holds only in-frame clones, not every one. This table has approximately 150,000 clones, 88% appearing once. The sample was peripheral blood. The receptors derive from a woman between 45 and 65 years old with acute or convalescent COVID-19.

This clone appeared a single time. The chain has TRBV11-3 and TRBJ2-3, with TRBD1 matching over 9 bases. Trimming removed 5 bases from V and 4 bases from J; junction bases left unmatched: 7. The CDR3 covers 15 residues. Germline CDR1 and CDR2: SGHNT and YENEEA. Written as DNA, the CDR3 is TGTGCCAGCAGCGCGGGACAGGGCGCTTCAGATACGCAGTATTTT. Translation: CASSAGQGASDTQYF.

This chain uses TRBV5-4 with TRBJ2-3; 15 nucleotides align to TRBD2. Germline V CDR1 and CDR2: SGHNT, YYREEE (reference sequence). This CDR3 has 20 residues. Trimming took 4 bases from V and 0 from J; bases not matched to a gene: 12. The CDR3 sequence is CASSLGLAGGLGRSTDTQYF. The CDR3 coding sequence is TGTGCCAGCAGCCTAGGACTAGCGGGGGGGCTAGGTAGAAGCACAGATACGCAGTATTTT. Looking up the rest from reference TRBV5-4 and TRBJ2-3 gives the full variable domain: ETGVTQSPTHLIKTRGQQVTLRCSSQSGHNTVSWYQQALGQGPQFIFQYYREEENGRGNFPPRFSGLQFPNYSSELNVNALELDDSALYLCASSLGLAGGLGRSTDTQYFGPGTRLTVL.

The chain combines TRBV6-5 with TRBJ2-1; TRBD1 matches at 7 bases. CDR3 length equals 12 residues. V gave up 6 bases and J gave up 5 bases; unmatched junction bases: 1. CDR1 and CDR2 from the germline V gene are MNHEY and SVGAGI. CDR3 sequence: CASRTGNNEQFF. Written as DNA, the CDR3 is TGTGCCAGCAGGACAGGGAACAATGAGCAGTTCTTC.

This clone is a singleton in its sample. The chain couples TRBV4-2 to TRBJ1-4, with D unresolved. V was clipped by 1 base and J by 8 bases, with 14 bases between them. The length of the CDR3 is 15 residues. Germline V CDR1 and CDR2: LGHNA, YNFKEQ. The CDR3 loop reads CASSQAGRAGEKLFF. CDR3 nucleotides: TGTGCCAGCAGCCAAGCGGGGAGGGCCGGAGAAAAACTGTTTTTT.

The chain couples TRBV6-5 to TRBJ2-7; D remains ambiguous. Germline V lookup: CDR1 MNHEY, CDR2 SVGAGI. CDR3 length: 11 residues. The V gene lost 7 bases and the J gene lost 5 bases, with 9 bases spanning the gap. CDR3 coding DNA: TGTGCCAGCATCTTGGCAGACGAGCAGTACTTC. It translates to CASILADEQYF.

The chain carries TRBV28 and TRBJ1-1, with TRBD1 matching 7 bases. CDR1 is MDHEN and CDR2 is SYDVKM in the germline V gene. V lost 6 bases, J lost 11 bases, and 9 bases stayed unmatched. The CDR3 is made up of 12 amino acids. Here the CDR3 reads CASRPTGLGAFF. The DNA for the CDR3 is TGTGCCAGCAGGCCGACAGGGTTAGGGGCTTTCTTT.

Here the CDR3 DNA reads TGTGCCAGCAGCTCGCCGGGGGAGCGGCAGACCCAGTACTTC. It yields the protein CASSSPGERQTQYF. The gene calls are TRBV28 and TRBJ2-5; TRBD2 is a possible D gene (6 bases). Germline CDR1 reads MDHEN; CDR2 reads SYDVKM. Deletions cut 6 bases from V and 6 bases from J, with 17 bases between. The CDR3 contains 14 residues.

V usage is TRBV6-1 and J usage is TRBJ1-3, with D perhaps TRBD1 (5 bases). Trimming took off 3 bases at V and 3 bases at J, with 15 bases between the two ends. CDR3 size: 16 residues. The germline CDR1 and CDR2 sequences are MNHNS and SASEGT. CDR3 protein: CASSDPWRGFGNTIYF. The CDR3 DNA reads as TGTGCCAGCAGTGATCCGTGGAGGGGCTTTGGAAACACCATATATTTT.

This chain connects TRBV7-9 to TRBJ2-7; D is ambiguous. V was cut by 5 bases and J by 3 bases, with 5 bases left in between. The CDR3 consists of 11 residues. Per the germline V gene, CDR1 is SEHNR and CDR2 is FQNEAQ (reference sequence). The CDR3 nucleotides are TGTGCCAGCAGCGCCTACTACGAGCAGTACTTC. The encoded protein is CASSAYYEQYF.

This clone was recorded once. The rearrangement uses TRBV2 and TRBJ1-1; D may be TRBD1 (6 bases). Deletions cut 8 bases from V and 8 bases from J, with 15 bases between. This CDR3 is 12 amino acids long. The germline V gene encodes CDR1 SNHLY and CDR2 FYNNEI. The CDR3 DNA reads as TGTGCCAGCGGGAGCCAGGGGTTGGAAGCTTTCTTT. Translation: CASGSQGLEAFF.

This clone was observed a few times. The identical CDR3 is also encoded by other nucleotide sequences in the sample. The rearrangement uses TRBV4-2 and TRBJ2-7; 10 nucleotides match TRBD2. V was clipped by 0 bases and J by 4 bases; unmatched bases: 9. Germline V gene data show CDR1 as LGHNA and CDR2 as YNFKEQ. The CDR3 consists of 17 residues. CDR3 amino acids: CASSQDLPSGRRYEQYF. CDR3 in DNA: TGTGCCAGCAGCCAAGATTTGCCTAGCGGGAGACGGTACGAGCAGTACTTC.

This sequence joins TRBV5-5 and TRBJ1-2; unclear D gene. Looked up from germline, CDR1 is SGHKS and CDR2 is YYEKEE (reference sequence). The CDR3 is made up of 13 amino acids. Trimming stripped 1 base from V and 2 bases from J, with 6 bases between. The DNA of the CDR3 is TGTGCCAGCAGCTTGTCGGGAAACTATGGCTACACCTTC. It codes for CASSLSGNYGYTF.

This clone was observed a handful of times. The chain links TRBV10-1 to TRBJ2-1, with D perhaps matching TRBD1 (7 bases). CDR1 and CDR2 from the germline V gene are WNHNN and SYGVQD (reference sequence). Trimming removed 5 bases from V and 7 bases from J, with 18 bases in between. The CDR3 is made up of 15 amino acids. The CDR3 DNA is TGCGCCAGCAGTCTCGATCAGGGGGGATTAAATGAGCAGTTCTTC. This gives the protein CASSLDQGGLNEQFF.

The chain is built from TRBV19 and TRBJ1-5; tentative D call: TRBD1 (6 bases). The germline gives CDR1 LNHDA, CDR2 SQIVND (reference sequence). The length of the CDR3 is 13 residues. V was shortened by 6 bases and J by 2 bases, with 8 bases between the two germline ends. CDR3 sequence reads: CASSRQGNQPQHF. CDR3 coding DNA: TGTGCCAGTAGCCGACAGGGCAATCAGCCCCAGCATTTT.

The rearrangement joins TRBV7-3 to TRBJ2-5; D ambiguous. Deletions cut 4 bases from V and 5 bases from J, with 14 bases between. Germline CDR1 is SGHTA and CDR2 is FQGTGA. The length of the CDR3 is 14 residues. This CDR3 reads CASSSMSSWETQYF. The CDR3 nucleotides read TGTGCCAGCAGCTCAATGAGTTCTTGGGAGACCCAGTACTTC.

CDR3 in DNA: TGCGCCAGCAGCTTCTCCACAGATACGCAGTATTTT. It is translated as CASSFSTDTQYF. The gene calls are TRBV5-1 and TRBJ2-3; D is uncertain. With 2 bases removed from V and 2 bases from J, the gap between germline ends came to 3 bases. The CDR3 loop spans 12 amino acids. CDR1 is SGHRS and CDR2 is YFSETQ in the germline V gene.

The gene calls are TRBV7-3 and TRBJ2-5, with 8 bases aligning to TRBD1. The CDR3 covers 15 residues. J was trimmed by 2 bases and V by 0 bases; bases with no gene match: 2. In germline, CDR1 is SGHTA, CDR2 FQGTGA. The CDR3: CASSLTGTGQETQYF. The CDR3 DNA sequence: TGTGCCAGCAGCTTAACGGGGACAGGACAAGAGACCCAGTACTTC.

V and J are TRBV7-2 and TRBJ2-7; D is possibly TRBD1 (6 bases). The length of the CDR3 is 15 residues. CDR1 and CDR2 (germline): SGHTA, FQGNSA. Trimming stripped 2 bases from V and 1 base from J, with 12 bases between. The chain's CDR3 is CASSLTGSASYEQYF. CDR3 nucleotides: TGTGCCAGCAGCTTAACAGGGAGCGCTTCCTACGAGCAGTACTTC. Looking up the rest from reference TRBV7-2 and TRBJ2-7 gives the full variable domain: GAGVSQSPSNKVTEKGKDVELRCDPISGHTALYWYRQSLGQGLEFLIYFQGNSAPDKSGLPSDRFSAERTGGSVSTLTIQRTQQEDSAVYLCASSLTGSASYEQYFGPGTRLTVT.

The chain carries TRBV4-1 and TRBJ2-1; the D gene is possibly TRBD2 (5 bases). This CDR3 region has 17 residues. Germline values: CDR1 MGHRA, CDR2 YSYEKL. V lost 2 bases, J lost 0 bases, and 14 bases lay in between. The CDR3 sequence: CASSQPGGRSSYNEQFF. The CDR3 bases are TGCGCCAGCAGCCAACCCGGAGGAAGGAGCTCCTACAATGAGCAGTTCTTC.

This chain joins TRBV11-2 and TRBJ2-1; the match to TRBD2 covers 15 bases. The germline gives CDR1 SGHAT, CDR2 FQNNGV. There are 16 residues in the CDR3. V shed 6 bases and J 8 bases; nucleotides not matched to a gene: 8. The CDR3 here is CASSPRTSGGVDEQFF. Written as DNA, the CDR3 is TGTGCCAGCAGTCCCCGGACTAGCGGGGGGGTGGATGAGCAGTTCTTC.

The V and J genes are TRBV30 and TRBJ1-3; 8 bases line up with TRBD1. V lost 3 bases, J lost 6 bases, and 10 bases stayed unmatched. In germline, CDR1 is GTSNPN, CDR2 SVGIG (reference sequence). The CDR3 spans 15 residues. DNA of the CDR3: TGTGCCTGGAGGGACCGGACAGGGAGGCAAAACACCATATATTTT. This sequence encodes CAWRDRTGRQNTIYF. Full variable domain (remainder filled in from reference TRBV30 and TRBJ1-3): SQTIHQWPATLVQPVGSPLSLECTVEGTSNPNLYWYRQAAGRGLQLLFYSVGIGQISSEVPQNLSASRPQDRQFILSSKKLLLSDSGFYLCAWRDRTGRQNTIYFGEGSWLTVV.

The V gene is TRBV24-1, the J gene TRBJ2-4, with 12 bases that match TRBD1. CDR3 length equals 14 residues. V lost 5 bases to trimming and J lost 7 bases; unmatched junction nucleotides: 2. The V gene's germline CDR1 is KGHDR and CDR2 SFDVKD. The CDR3 loop reads CATSAGTGGNIQYF. The DNA for the CDR3 is TGTGCCACCAGTGCTGGGACAGGGGGCAACATTCAGTACTTC.

The chain employs TRBV6-5 and TRBJ1-5; TRBD1 matches at 8 bases. V shed 6 bases and J 7 bases; nucleotides not matched to a gene: 8. Germline assignment: CDR1 MNHEY and CDR2 SVGAGI. The CDR3 loop spans 14 amino acids. The CDR3 loop is CASRGRQGKQPQHF. In DNA, the CDR3 is TGTGCCAGCAGGGGACGACAGGGGAAACAGCCCCAGCATTTT.

For the CDR3, the DNA is TGCGCCAGCAGCTTGGCCATCGGCGGGGGAAAGTCCGGGGAGCTGTTTTTT. It is translated as CASSLAIGGGKSGELFF. The chain joins TRBV5-1 to TRBJ2-2, with 7 bases fitting TRBD2. J gave up 6 bases and V 0 bases, and 11 bases lay outside the gene matches. The CDR3 has 17 amino acids. The germline V gene encodes CDR1 SGHRS and CDR2 YFSETQ.